This T cell receptor (beta chain) was documented in a study of shared clonotypes between healthy human individuals (dated by TCRdb to 2018 to 2021). Regarding the research as a whole: A few men and a couple of women, aged 18 to 49 years, made up the cohort. For each donor, CD4 naive and CD4 memory were each run on three plates, CD8 naive on two plates, and CD8 memory on one plate. To estimate repertoire size and how much clonotypes are shared between individuals, the study performed deep sequencing of blood TCR repertoires from about five healthy adults. Different laboratories and diverse techniques were used to prepare libraries and sequence TCR repertoires, to increase sequencing depth and limit assay-specific biases. Each donor's leukapheresis produced roughly between roughly 0.85 and 10 billion PBMCs. Here is what the overall study found, with its caveats: Naive subsets generally had larger estimated clonotype richness than memory subsets. Sampling was limited to blood, and TCR repertoires in tissue likely differ from TCR repertoires in blood. Higher generation probabilities were observed for clonotypes shared by all four sorted-subset donors than for non-shared clonotypes. Pairwise subsampling indicated that sequencing depth was expected to affect the degree of clonotype sharing among donors. Sharing across several donors was observed for approximately 5% of naive CD4, 3.5% of naive CD8, about 2.3% of memory CD4, and around 0.42% of memory CD8 clonotypes. Incomplete sequencing was indicated by rarefaction of sorted-subset datasets, despite the large sequencing depth. The small number of donors limited the genetic and exposure-history diversity represented.

For the CD8 naive samples, CD45RO-negative cells were positively selected for CCR7, yielding a CD45RA+CCR7+ population from which TemRA cells were excluded. The donors were healthy, HIV-negative adults who had no recently reported acute infections or vaccinations. Only Caucasian adults living in Nashville, Tennessee, USA were represented among the donors. After blood collection by leukapheresis, PBMCs were isolated using Ficoll-Histopaque density gradient centrifugation and then cryopreserved in the vapor phase of liquid nitrogen. Analytical flow cytometry was used to check the purity and quantity of each magnetically sorted T cell population. Genomic DNA was isolated from every sorted fraction and measured by UV absorbance on a Nanodrop 2000c. Using the deep immunoSEQ assay, multiplex PCR amplified TCR CDR3 regions from genomic DNA. Extracted genomic DNA from each cell subset was distributed evenly across all wells of several immunoSEQ 96-well plates, and each plate was treated as a replicate. For sorted subsets, each replicate PCR was loaded with approximately 200 ng genomic DNA, equivalent to about 30,000 T cell genomes. Purified libraries were measured with a Qubit 3.0 fluorometer, size-checked on a Bioanalyzer 2100, and measured again with the KAPA Library Quantification kit. Each immunoSEQ 96-well plate was sequenced on its own single-read 150-cycle Illumina NextSeq 550 flow cell. The study's own analysis went as follows. The immunoSEQ output contained only junctional sequences without quality scores, so filtering could not match that applied to full-length reads. To assign V/J genes and CDR3, sequences were annotated using PyIR, a Python wrapper for IgBLAST v1.9, with IMGT germline references. Any read was removed if the V/J assignment was weak (E-value above 1e-6), the CDR3 was missing, or the read contained stop codons, out-of-frame junctions, or ambiguous translated residues. V3J clonotypes were defined as sequences sharing the same inferred V gene, J gene, and CDR3 amino acid sequence. The percentage overlap between two repertoires was calculated by dividing the number of shared unique clonotypes by the size of the smaller repertoire. Repertoire richness was assessed with RTK rarefaction, the Chao1 estimator, and Recon v2.1 estimates of unobserved clonotypes. Generation probabilities were computed with OLGA for all TCRbeta clonotypes obtained by the gDNA method from a handful of donors. TCRdb re-hosts the immuneACCESS table, in-frame sequences only. Its copies lack some clones; in the studies checked, an unresolved V gene accounts for under half of them, and the cause for the rest is not known. V and J calls and clone size are those listed in that table; D and trimming were worked out from the DNA. The sample table contains about 2,200,000 clones; only one count was recorded for under 95% of them. More than 1.5% of the sample comes from the top ten.

There are 18 amino acids in the CDR3, from cysteine to phenylalanine inclusive. The retained sequence is limited to the CDR3, 54 bases, with the frame set at the first base. Clipping removes 5 bases from V and 3 bases from J, with 17 as the unmatched junction base count. The CDR1 and CDR2 encoded by the germline V gene are SGHTA and FQGTGA. Comments on this clone: The target of this receptor is not known. Base qualities are missing; no much larger clone stands one base away.

The receptor was isolated from a man in his late teens or twenties in good health. Some clones in this sample may be carry-over from other donors' samples. The chain couples TRBV7-3 to TRBJ1-1, and 8 junction bases match TRBD1. Sequences were obtained from naive CD8+ T cells from PBMCs. According to the study, the label for this sample's cell subset or site signals: CD45RA+CCR7+. CDR3 loop: CASSPGPGQGPLYTEAFF. The DNA sequence follows: TGTGCCAGCAGCCCAGGCCCCGGACAGGGACCCTTATACACTGAAGCTTTCTTT.